These T cell receptor beta chains were read from a single sample in a study of blood T cell repertoires in COVID-19. The assay was immunoSEQ multiplex PCR, and TCRdb's table has in-frame clones only and misses some. The sample shows about 350,000 clones, approximately 91% of them seen only once. Sample: PBMCs or T cells enriched from blood (not recorded which). Every receptor here comes from a woman in her 30s who had been exposed to COVID-19. CDR3s include the opening cysteine and the closing phenylalanine or tryptophan. Each record gives: D gene, J gene, V gene, clone size, CDR3 DNA, CDR3 protein. The D gene is left open where the match is weak. For some rows the clone size is stated as once, few or many, or as a class when expanded; others skip it.

. | TRBJ1-1 | TRBV12-5 | . | TGTGCTAGTGCCGTGGGGAGAGATGAAGCTTTCTTT | CASAVGRDEAFF
. | TRBJ2-2 | TRBV5-4 | . | TGTGCCAGCAGCTCCCCTGGTTGGGGCAGGGCGTCCGGGGAGCTGTTTTTT | CASSSPGWGRASGELFF
. | TRBJ2-2 | TRBV19 | . | TGTGCCAGTAGTATAGGACCGCGAGAGGGCGGGGAGCTGTTTTTT | CASSIGPREGGELFF
. | TRBJ2-7 | TRBV28 | . | TGTGCCAGCAGTTTTATTTTGGGGGGTTCCTTGAGGGAGCAGTACTTC | CASSFILGGSLREQYF
. | TRBJ1-4 | TRBV12-1 | . | TGTGCCAGCAGCTTTGGCAGGCCGAGAAAACTGTTTTTT | CASSFGRPRKLFF
TRBD2 | TRBJ2-1 | TRBV28 | . | TGTGCCAGCAGTTTACTGGGGGGGGGAGTATACAATGAGCAGTTCTTC | CASSLLGGGVYNEQFF
TRBD2 | TRBJ2-1 | TRBV5-1 | . | TGCGCCACCACCCGGGACTATTCAACTGGTGAGCAGTTCTTC | CATTRDYSTGEQFF
. | TRBJ2-5 | TRBV18 | . | TGTGCCAGCTCACGCACAAGTTCCCAAGAGACCCAGTACTTC | CASSRTSSQETQYF
. | TRBJ1-1 | TRBV7-7 | . | TGTGCCAGCAGCTTAGAGCTGAACACTGAAGCTTTCTTT | CASSLELNTEAFF
. | TRBJ2-1 | TRBV21-1 | . | TGTGCCAGCAGCCCCGAAGCCCTAAACAGGGAAACCCACGACCGGCTGGGGCAGTTCTTC | CASSPEALNRETHDRLGQFF
. | TRBJ1-2 | TRBV2 | . | TGTGCCAGCAAGGTGCAGGGGACTGGCTACACCTTC | CASKVQGTGYTF
TRBD1 | TRBJ2-1 | TRBV30 | once | TGTGCCTGGAGGCGACAGGGGGCAGCAGGGGAGCAGTTCTTC | CAWRRQGAAGEQFF
TRBD1 | TRBJ1-2 | TRBV7-6 | few | TGTGCCAGCAGCGAGGCGGGACAGGGGATAGGTGGCTACACCTTC | CASSEAGQGIGGYTF
. | TRBJ2-2 | TRBV18 | . | TGTGCCAGCTCCGGGTCAACGAACACCGGGGAGCTGTTTTTT | CASSGSTNTGELFF
TRBD2 | TRBJ2-3 | TRBV5-1 | . | TGCGCCAGCAGCCCCGGGACTAGCGGGAGGGCGCAGACAGATACGCAGTATTTT | CASSPGTSGRAQTDTQYF
. | TRBJ1-1 | TRBV19 | . | TGTGCCAGTAGTCTCCGGGCCCAGAGGGTCGATGAAGCTTTCTTT | CASSLRAQRVDEAFF
TRBD2 | TRBJ2-1 | TRBV10-2 | . | TGCGCCAGCTGTACTAGCGGGACGAATGAGCAGTTCTTC | CASCTSGTNEQFF
TRBD2 | TRBJ2-2 | TRBV27 | . | TGTGTTTCAACAACGGGGGGAGTTCACACCGGGGAGCTGTTTTTT | CVSTTGGVHTGELFF
TRBD2 | TRBJ2-3 | TRBV5-1 | . | TGCGCCAGCAGCTACGAGGGACTAGCGGAGTTAAGCACAGATACGCAGTATTTT | CASSYEGLAELSTDTQYF
TRBD1 | TRBJ2-7 | TRBV28 | . | TGTGCCAGCGCCGGGACAGGGAAGCACGAGCAGTACTTC | CASAGTGKHEQYF
TRBD1 | TRBJ1-4 | TRBV10-3 | once | TGTGCCATCAGTGAGTCGCGGACAGGGGAGGGTGAAAAACTGTTTTTT | CAISESRTGEGEKLFF
TRBD1 | TRBJ2-7 | TRBV5-6 | . | TGTGCCAGCAGCTTGCCCACCGGGACAGGTGGACAGCAGTACTTC | CASSLPTGTGGQQYF
. | TRBJ2-1 | TRBV29-1 | . | TGCAGCGTAGAAGGTCTCTCCTACAATGAGCAGTTCTTC | CSVEGLSYNEQFF
TRBD2 | TRBJ2-2 | TRBV5-4 | . | TGTGCCAGCAGTCCGGAGTTGGTAGCGGGGGTCGGGGAGCTGTTTTTT | CASSPELVAGVGELFF
. | TRBJ2-1 | TRBV27 | . | TGTGCCAGCAGTCTAAGGTACGACTATGAGCAGTTCTTC | CASSLRYDYEQFF
TRBD2 | TRBJ2-1 | TRBV6-2/TRBV6-3 | . | TGTGCCAGCAGTTACTCGACTAGCGGGGGCCTAATCGGGCGAGATGAGCAGTTCTTC | CASSYSTSGGLIGRDEQFF
TRBD2 | TRBJ2-3 | TRBV4-2 | . | TGTGCCAGCAGCCATGCCGGGACTAGCGGGAGTATCTACATGACAGATACGCAGTATTTT | CASSHAGTSGSIYMTDTQYF